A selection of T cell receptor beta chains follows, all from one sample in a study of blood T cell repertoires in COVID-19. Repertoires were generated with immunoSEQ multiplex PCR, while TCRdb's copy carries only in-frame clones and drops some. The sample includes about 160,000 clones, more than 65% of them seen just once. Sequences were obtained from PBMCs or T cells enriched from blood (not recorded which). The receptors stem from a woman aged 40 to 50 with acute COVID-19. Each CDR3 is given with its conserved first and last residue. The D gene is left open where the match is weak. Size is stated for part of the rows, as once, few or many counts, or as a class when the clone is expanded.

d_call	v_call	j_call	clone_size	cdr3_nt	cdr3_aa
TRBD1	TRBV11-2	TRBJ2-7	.	TGTGCCAGCAGCTTGGGGACAGGACCGTACGAGCAGTACTTC	CASSLGTGPYEQYF
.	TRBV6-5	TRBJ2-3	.	TGTGCCGTTGCTATAGGGGCAGATACGCAGTATTTT	CAVAIGADTQYF
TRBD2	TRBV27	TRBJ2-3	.	TGTGCCAGCAGTCAACTTTCAGGGAGCCAGCGGGAGTCGGCCTATACGCAGTATTTT	CASSQLSGSQRESAYTQYF
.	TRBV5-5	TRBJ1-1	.	TGTGCCAGCAGCTTGCCCCCGCCAGAGAACACTGAAGCTTTCTTT	CASSLPPPENTEAFF
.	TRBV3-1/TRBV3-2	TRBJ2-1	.	TGTGCCAGCAGCCCTGCGGGCCGAGACAATGAGCAGTTCTTC	CASSPAGRDNEQFF
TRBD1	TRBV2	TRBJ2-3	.	TGTGCCAGCAGGGGCCGGGACAGATTCACAGATACGCAGTATTTT	CASRGRDRFTDTQYF
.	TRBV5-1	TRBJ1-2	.	TGCGCCAGCAGCTCCAGCGGGGGGGCGAAGGATGGCTACACCTTC	CASSSSGGAKDGYTF
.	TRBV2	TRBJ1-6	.	TGTGCCAGCAGTGAAGATCCGGGGGGTCGAAATTCACCCCTCCACTTT	CASSEDPGGRNSPLHF
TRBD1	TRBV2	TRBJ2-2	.	TGTGCCAGCAGTGGGGCCGGGACAGTAAGGGCCGGGGAGCTGTTTTTT	CASSGAGTVRAGELFF
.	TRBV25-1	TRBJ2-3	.	TGTGCCAGCAGTGAATCCCCCAGTAGCGGTGGCACAGATACGCAGTATTTT	CASSESPSSGGTDTQYF
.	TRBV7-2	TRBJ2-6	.	TGTGCCTCCAGACAGATTTCTGGGGCCAACGTCCTGACTTTC	CASRQISGANVLTF
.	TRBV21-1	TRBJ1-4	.	TGTGCCAGCAGCAAAGACTTATCCAGGGGGAATGAAAAACTGTTTTTT	CASSKDLSRGNEKLFF
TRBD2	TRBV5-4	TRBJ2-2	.	TGTGCCAGCAGCCGAGCCCTAGCGGGAGTGAACGGGGAGCTGTTTTTT	CASSRALAGVNGELFF
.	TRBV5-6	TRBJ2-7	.	TGTGCCAGCAGCTTAGACTTGGCCAGGGGCGTTGACGAGCAGTACTTC	CASSLDLARGVDEQYF
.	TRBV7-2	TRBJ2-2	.	TGTGCCAGCAGCTTAGATAACCGAGGGTGGACCGGGGAGCTGTTTTTT	CASSLDNRGWTGELFF
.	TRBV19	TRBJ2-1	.	TGTGCCAGTAGCGCGAGAGCGGGCTCCTACAATGAGCAGTTCTTC	CASSARAGSYNEQFF
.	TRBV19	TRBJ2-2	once	TGTGCCAGTAGTCTTATTGACCACATCAGAGGCCTCCCCGGGGAGCTGTTTTTT	CASSLIDHIRGLPGELFF
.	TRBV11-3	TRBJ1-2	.	TGTGCCAGCAGCATGGGACACCTTGCCCCCACCTTC	CASSMGHLAPTF
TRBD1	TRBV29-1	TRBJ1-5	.	TGCAGCGTGGTAGACAGGGAGGATCAGCCCCAGCATTTT	CSVVDREDQPQHF
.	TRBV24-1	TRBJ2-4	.	TGTGCCACCAGTGATTTGCGGGGGATTCAGTACTTC	CATSDLRGIQYF
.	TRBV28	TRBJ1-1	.	TGTGCCACCTCGCGGGACCCATACACTGAAGCTTTCTTT	CATSRDPYTEAFF
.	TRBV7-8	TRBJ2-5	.	TGTGCCAGCAGCTTAGCCTCGCGGGGAGAGACCCAGTACTTC	CASSLASRGETQYF
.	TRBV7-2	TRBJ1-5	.	TGTGCCAGCAGCTTCGACATTAACCAGCCCCAGCATTTT	CASSFDINQPQHF
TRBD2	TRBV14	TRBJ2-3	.	TGTGCCAGCAGCCAAGGGCGGGAGGCAACAGATACGCAGTATTTT	CASSQGREATDTQYF
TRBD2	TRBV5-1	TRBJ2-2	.	TGCGCCAGCAGCTTGGGACTAGCGGGAGTAGGCACCGGGGAGCTGTTTTTT	CASSLGLAGVGTGELFF
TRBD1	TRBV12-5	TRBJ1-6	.	TGTGCTAGTGGCCCCGGGACAGGTGTTTCACCCCTCCACTTT	CASGPGTGVSPLHF
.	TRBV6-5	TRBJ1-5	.	TGTGCCAGTAAGGGGCCAGGTAGCAATCAGCCCCAGCATTTT	CASKGPGSNQPQHF
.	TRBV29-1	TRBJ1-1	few	TGCAGCGTCATGGGACAACTGGACACTGAAGCTTTCTTT	CSVMGQLDTEAFF
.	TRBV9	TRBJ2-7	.	TGTGCCAGCAGCCCGGAAGGGGGTCCCTACCGCGAGCAGTACTTC	CASSPEGGPYREQYF
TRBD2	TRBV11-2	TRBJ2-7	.	TGTGCCAGCAGCTTAGGACTAGCGGGGTACTACGAGCAGTACTTC	CASSLGLAGYYEQYF
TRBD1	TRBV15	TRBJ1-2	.	TGTGCCACCAGCAGATCCGGGGACAGGGGCACGTATGGCTACACCTTC	CATSRSGDRGTYGYTF
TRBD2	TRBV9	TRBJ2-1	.	TGTGCCAGCAGCCCGAGGGACAGGCCCGGGACTAGCGGCTACAATGAGCAGTTCTTC	CASSPRDRPGTSGYNEQFF
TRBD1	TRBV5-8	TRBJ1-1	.	TGTGCCAGCACCATAACAGGGGGGATGAACACTGAAGCTTTCTTT	CASTITGGMNTEAFF
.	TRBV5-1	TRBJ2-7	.	TGCGCCAGCAGCTTGGAGGGGTACGAGCAGTACTTC	CASSLEGYEQYF
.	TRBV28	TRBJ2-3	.	TGTGCCAGCAGTCGAGAACTAGTTATGAGAACAGATACGCAGTATTTT	CASSRELVMRTDTQYF
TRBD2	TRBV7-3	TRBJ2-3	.	TGTGCCAGCAGCTTATCGGGCGGGAGCGCAGATACGCAGTATTTT	CASSLSGGSADTQYF
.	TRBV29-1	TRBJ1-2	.	TGCAGCGTTGAGTGGGCGCAGGGCTATGGCTACACCTTC	CSVEWAQGYGYTF
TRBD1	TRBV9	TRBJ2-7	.	TGTGCCAGCAGCGTAAGGACAGGGAACGACGAGCAGTACTTC	CASSVRTGNDEQYF
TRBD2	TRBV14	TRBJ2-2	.	TGTGCCAGCAGCCCGAGACTAGCGGGAGGGACCGGGGAGCTGTTTTTT	CASSPRLAGGTGELFF
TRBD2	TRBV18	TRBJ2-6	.	TGTGCCAGCTCACCCCGGCTAGCGGGGGCTTCCTCTGGGGCCAACGTCCTGACTTTC	CASSPRLAGASSGANVLTF
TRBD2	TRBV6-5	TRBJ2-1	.	TGTGCCACCCCCCGCGGGAGGGATGAGCAGTTCTTC	CATPRGRDEQFF
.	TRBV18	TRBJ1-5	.	TGTGCCAGCTCACCGACCGGGGGCAATCAGCCCCAGCATTTT	CASSPTGGNQPQHF
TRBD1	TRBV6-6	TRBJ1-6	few	TGTGCCAGCAGTTCTCAGGGGGCTGAAAATTCACCCCTCCACTTT	CASSSQGAENSPLHF
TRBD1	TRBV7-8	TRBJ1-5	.	TGTGCCAGCAGCCCCCCGCCTCTGAGACAGGGGTATCAGCCCCAGCATTTT	CASSPPPLRQGYQPQHF
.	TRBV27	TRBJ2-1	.	TGTGCCAGCAGTTTTACCCCCCAGTCCAGCTCCTACAATGAGCAGTTCTTC	CASSFTPQSSSYNEQFF
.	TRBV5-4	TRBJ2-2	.	TGTGCCAGCAGCCTATACACCGGGGAGCTGTTTTTT	CASSLYTGELFF
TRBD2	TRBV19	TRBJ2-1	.	TGTGCCAGTAACTTCCCGGGGGGGAACTACAATGAGCAGTTCTTC	CASNFPGGNYNEQFF
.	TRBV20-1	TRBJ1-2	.	TGCAGTGCTCGTGAAGACAGCACCTCCTATGGCTACACCTTC	CSAREDSTSYGYTF
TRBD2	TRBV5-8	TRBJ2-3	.	TGTGCCAGTATACAAGGAACCCTAGCGGGAGGGCCTTCCGATACGCAGTATTTT	CASIQGTLAGGPSDTQYF
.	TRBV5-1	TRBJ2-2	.	TGCGCCAGCAGCTTGGGAGGGAATATGAACACCGGGGAGCTGTTTTTT	CASSLGGNMNTGELFF
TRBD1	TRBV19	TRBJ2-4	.	TGTGCCAGTAGTATAGGGGACAGGGTGAACATTCAGTACTTC	CASSIGDRVNIQYF
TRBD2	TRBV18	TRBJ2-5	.	TGTGCCAGCTCACTCGGACTAGCGGGAGATCAGACCCAGTACTTC	CASSLGLAGDQTQYF
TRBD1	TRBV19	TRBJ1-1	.	TGTGCCAGTAGTATACCAATTTTGGACAGGGGAGACACTGAAGCTTTCTTT	CASSIPILDRGDTEAFF